Here is one T cell receptor (beta chain) with its context. Its specificity is not known. TCRdb re-analysed the reads in MiXCR, keeping a single row per CDR3 protein. The sample includes 310,000 or so distinct CDR3 sequences, roughly a quarter of them seen just once. This record comes from a study of T cell repertoires in cytomegalovirus infection. The overall study: Public TCR beta signatures provided an indication of both CMV infection and a matching HLA type. Study-wide points: Carriage of CMV together with the relevant HLA was identifiable through cumulative public TCR beta family frequency. HLA-C-restricted CMV-specific TCR beta clonotypes were dominant in the ex vivo response.

The CDR3 spans 16 residues. V trimming: 1 base; J trimming: 0 bases; junction bases outside the gene matches: 3. Germline V gene lookup returns CDR1 LGHNA and CDR2 YNFKEQ. The chain links TRBV4-2 to TRBJ2-3; 8 bases are a match to TRBD1. Sequencing used PBMCs. This receptor was identified in a human donor in good health (CMV status not recorded). Some clones in this sample may be carry-over from other donors' samples. As DNA, the CDR3 is TGTGCCAGCAGCCAAGGGACAGGGACGAGCACAGATACGCAGTATTTT. It encodes CASSQGTGTSTDTQYF.